The 24 T cell receptor beta chains given below trace back to one sample, sequenced in a study of regulatory T cells in long-lasting Graves disease. Sample time point: persistent/refractory GD, antithyroid drugs over 5 years with positive TRAb. PBMC-extracted RNA yielded the TCR library. Investigators prepared the TCR beta libraries by applying iRepertoire HTBI primers and Arm-PCR of CDR3 regions. One entry per CDR3 protein, called by TCRdb with MiXCR from the multiplex PCR reads. The sample has around 510,000 distinct CDR3 sequences; less than 25% are singletons. Sequenced material: peripheral blood mononuclear cells (PBMCs), taken when the disease was refractory, from a patient treated with antithyroid drugs. These TCRs come from a female donor with Graves disease.

This clonotype came up many times. A read error may account for a junction end that differs from germline. V gene TRBV10-3 combines with J gene TRBJ1-1; 9 bases fit TRBD1. Germline loops: CDR1 ENHRY, CDR2 SYGVKD. CDR3 length: 15 amino acids. The CDR3 nucleotides are TGTGCCACGCGTCCCGGGACAGGGTCGAACTCTGAAGCTTTCTTT. Its protein product is CATRPGTGSNSEAFF.

This clonotype appeared many times. The chain recombines TRBV7-3 with TRBJ2-4; 8 bases match TRBD2. V lost 1 base and J lost 2; bases outside the gene matches: 1. This CDR3 has 15 residues. Germline-derived CDR1 and CDR2 are SGHTA and FQGTGA. This CDR3 reads CASSLIAGSKNIQYF. CDR3 bases: TGTGCCAGCAGCTTAATAGCGGGATCCAAAAACATTCAGTACTTC.

This clonotype was seen many times. The chain is built from TRBV2 and TRBJ2-5; TRBD2 aligns across 7 bases. The V segment lost 6 bases and the J segment 5 bases; nucleotides outside the gene matches: 15. CDR1 is SNHLY, CDR2 FYNNEI, per germline. The CDR3 consists of 16 residues. The CDR3 DNA is TGTGCCAGCAGAGACACTTTCCGCGGGAGTGGGGAGACCCAGTACTTC. Protein: CASRDTFRGSGETQYF.

This clonotype was found a few times. The CDR3 coding sequence is TGTGCCAGCTTCCGTGGTAACAGGGAGACCTACGAGCAGTACTTC. This translates into CASFRGNRETYEQYF. This chain links TRBV6-1 with TRBJ2-7; maybe TRBD1 (6 bases). Trimming removed 8 bases from V and 2 bases from J, with 19 bases in between. The CDR3 is 15 residues long. Germline CDR1 is MNHNS and CDR2 is SASEGT.

This clonotype has more than one count but fewer than ten. The chain couples TRBV2 to TRBJ2-1, with a possible D match to TRBD1 (5 bases). This CDR3 comprises 10 residues. CDR1 SNHLY and CDR2 FYNNEI come from the germline V gene. The germline V and J ends were trimmed by 6 bases and 10 bases, with 7 bases remaining between them. Here the CDR3 DNA reads TGTGCCAGCAGAGGGGCAGAGCAGTTCTTC. This gives the protein CASRGAEQFF.

The chain employs TRBV3-1 and TRBJ2-5; D is ambiguous. The CDR3 runs 13 residues. V gave up 2 bases and J gave up 0 bases, with 4 bases separating them. The V gene's germline CDR1 is LGHDT and CDR2 YNNKEL (reference sequence). Written as DNA, the CDR3 is TGTGCCAGCAGCCAATCCCACCAAGAGACCCAGTACTTC. Translated, it gives CASSQSHQETQYF.

This clonotype occurred many times. The chain uses TRBV29-1 and TRBJ1-2; D unclear. V was shortened by 4 bases and J by 3 bases, with 9 bases between the two germline ends. Germline CDR1 and CDR2: SQVTM and ANQGSEA. This CDR3 is 12 amino acids long. CDR3 sequence reads: CSVGSAYYGYTF. The CDR3 DNA reads TGCAGCGTTGGGTCCGCATACTATGGCTACACCTTC.

In its sample, this clonotype was seen many times. The V and J genes are TRBV9 and TRBJ2-5, with D perhaps matching TRBD2 (5 bases). The V gene lost 4 bases and the J gene lost 4 bases, with 17 bases spanning the gap. Germline V CDR1 and CDR2: SGDLS, YYNGEE. This CDR3 has 15 amino acids. The CDR3: CASSPRADTRETQYF. As DNA, the CDR3 is TGTGCCAGCAGCCCCCGAGCAGATACTAGAGAGACCCAGTACTTC.

This chain connects TRBV9 to TRBJ2-7; no reliable D call. Trimming took 1 base from V and 0 from J, leaving 11 bases between them. This CDR3 contains 15 residues. Germline CDR1 SGDLS, CDR2 YYNGEE. The CDR3 reads CASSVSAVSSYEQYF. CDR3 nucleotide sequence: TGTGCCAGCAGCGTATCTGCGGTAAGCTCCTACGAGCAGTACTTC.

This clonotype was found many times. This chain uses TRBV9 with TRBJ2-7; D may be TRBD2 (6 bases). Germline CDR1 and CDR2: SGDLS and YYNGEE. The CDR3 is 14 residues long. The ends were cut back, 3 bases at V and 4 bases at J, with 14 bases in the middle. CDR3 in DNA: TGTGCCAGCAGCGATTCAGGAGCGGGTTACGAGCAGTACTTC. Translated: CASSDSGAGYEQYF.

This clonotype was counted many times. The chain couples TRBV29-1 to TRBJ2-7, with 8 bases that match TRBD2. The CDR3 is 13 amino acids. Germline CDR1 SQVTM, CDR2 ANQGSEA. With V trimmed by 6 bases and J by 2 bases, 6 bases remained unmatched. CDR3 region: CSVVGRAAYEQYF. CDR3 nucleotides: TGCAGCGTCGTCGGGAGGGCAGCCTACGAGCAGTACTTC.

In its sample, this clonotype was seen a few times. The V call is TRBV9, the J call TRBJ2-6; TRBD1 agrees at 8 bases. This CDR3 has 17 amino acids. Trimming removed 4 bases from V and 3 bases from J; junction bases left unmatched: 9. Germline values: CDR1 SGDLS, CDR2 YYNGEE. The CDR3 is CASSPRQGKFGANVLTF. The CDR3 DNA sequence: TGTGCCAGCAGCCCTAGACAGGGGAAGTTTGGGGCCAACGTCCTGACTTTC.

CDR3 nucleotides: TGTGCCAGCAGCTTAGGGCTAGCGGCCCCCTACGAGCAGTACTTC. Its protein product is CASSLGLAAPYEQYF. The chain carries TRBV7-2 and TRBJ2-7; 7 bases fit TRBD2. The ends lost 1 base at V and 2 bases at J; junction bases unmatched: 5. This CDR3 is built from 15 residues. Germline lookup yields CDR1 SGHTA and CDR2 FQGNSA. Using reference TRBV7-2 and TRBJ2-7 for the parts outside the CDR3, the full variable domain is GAGVSQSPSNKVTEKGKDVELRCDPISGHTALYWYRQSLGQGLEFLIYFQGNSAPDKSGLPSDRFSAERTGGSVSTLTIQRTQQEDSAVYLCASSLGLAAPYEQYFGPGTRLTVT.

The J gene is TRBJ2-6, the V gene TRBV11-2; 8 bases line up with TRBD1. The CDR3 runs to 17 residues. The J segment lost 6 bases and the V segment lost 5 bases, leaving 12 bases of the junction unmatched. Germline assignment: CDR1 SGHAT and CDR2 FQNNGV. CDR3 region: CASSPWDRRKVANVLTF. For the CDR3, the DNA is TGTGCCAGCAGCCCTTGGGACAGGAGGAAGGTGGCCAACGTCCTGACTTTC.

The gene calls are TRBV6-1 and TRBJ1-1; 7 nucleotides match TRBD1. V shed 6 bases and J 2 bases; nucleotides not matched to a gene: 21. In germline, CDR1 is MNHNS, CDR2 SASEGT. The CDR3 runs 19 residues. The CDR3 DNA sequence: TGTGCCAGCAGCCCGCCGGGACAGAGGATTAGGAGTGGAAACACTGAAGCTTTCTTT. Translated, it gives CASSPPGQRIRSGNTEAFF.

The V call is TRBV30, the J call TRBJ1-5; 7 positions agree with TRBD1. The CDR3 is made up of 14 amino acids. Germline CDR1 and CDR2: GTSNPN and SVGIG (reference sequence). Trimming removed 0 bases from V and 5 bases from J; junction bases left unmatched: 4. This CDR3 reads CAWSVPGGHQPQHF. DNA of the CDR3: TGTGCCTGGAGTGTGCCAGGGGGTCATCAGCCCCAGCATTTT. Combining the CDR3 with reference TRBV30 and TRBJ1-5 gives the whole variable domain SQTIHQWPATLVQPVGSPLSLECTVEGTSNPNLYWYRQAAGRGLQLLFYSVGIGQISSEVPQNLSASRPQDRQFILSSKKLLLSDSGFYLCAWSVPGGHQPQHFGDGTRLSIL.

This clonotype was seen ten or more times. The chain combines TRBV7-2 with TRBJ2-7; D gene uncertain. Germline V lookup: CDR1 SGHTA, CDR2 FQGNSA. The CDR3 has 13 residues. V shed 5 bases and J shed 0 bases, with 8 bases lying between them. The CDR3 is CASSPTHSYEQYF. The CDR3 coding sequence is TGTGCCAGCAGCCCAACACACTCCTACGAGCAGTACTTC.

This clonotype was detected ten times or more. This chain uses TRBV20-1 with TRBJ1-5, with 8 bases that match TRBD1. Trimming cost V 6 bases and J 1 base; bases outside gene matches: 5. Germline CDR1 is DFQATT and CDR2 is SNEGSKA (reference sequence). CDR3 length: 14 residues. In DNA form, the CDR3 reads TGCAGTGCCCGGACAGGGACGAGCAATCAGCCCCAGCATTTT. Translation: CSARTGTSNQPQHF.

This clonotype was detected many times. The chain joins TRBV7-9 to TRBJ1-1; no clear D. The CDR3 spans 14 residues. Trimming stripped 3 bases from V and 0 bases from J, with 8 bases between. From germline, CDR1 is SEHNR and CDR2 FQNEAQ (reference sequence). For the CDR3, the DNA is TGTGCCAGCAGCTTGCTATCCATGAACACTGAAGCTTTCTTT. Its translation is CASSLLSMNTEAFF.

The table lists this clonotype with a few counts. DNA of the CDR3: TGTGCCAGCAGTGGCCTTGACAGGGGGCCTGAAGCTTTCTTT. It encodes CASSGLDRGPEAFF. The chain has TRBV6-2 or TRBV6-3 and TRBJ1-1, with 10 nucleotides matching TRBD1. V lost 5 bases and J lost 6; bases outside the gene matches: 6. The CDR3 runs 14 residues. CDR1 is MNHEY, CDR2 SVGEGT, per germline.

This clonotype was seen only a few times. This probably arose from a read error, given a far larger clone one base away. The conserved phenylalanine or tryptophan is not found at the CDR3 terminus, so this likely reflects a read error. V usage is TRBV28 and J usage is TRBJ1-2; D gene unclear. From germline, CDR1 is MDHEN and CDR2 SYDVKM. The V gene lost 2 bases and the J gene lost 8 bases, with 24 bases spanning the gap. The CDR3 consists of 17 residues. This CDR3 is CASSLILQSGALRGYTI. CDR3 bases: TGTGCCAGCAGTTTAATCCTACAGAGCGGCGCCCTTAGGGGCTACACCATC.

Details on this clonotype: Being one base from a much bigger clone, this may be a read error. The rearrangement links TRBV28 to TRBJ2-2, with unresolved D. The germline V gene has CDR1 MDHEN and CDR2 SYDVKM. CDR3 length: 14 residues. V lost 1 base and J 6 bases, leaving 9 bases between the germline ends. The CDR3 DNA is TGTGCCAGCAGTTTATCAAATAGTCCCGGGGAGCTGTTTTTT. Its protein product is CASSLSNSPGELFF.

There are many counts of this clonotype. The CDR3 DNA reads as TGTGCCAGCAGCTTATATGGGGGGGAAGCTTTCTTT. Translation: CASSLYGGEAFF. The chain uses TRBV7-3 and TRBJ1-1; tentatively, D is TRBD1 (5 bases). Trimming removed 2 bases from V and 8 bases from J, with 9 bases in between. CDR1 SGHTA and CDR2 FQGTGA come from the germline V gene. This CDR3 region has 12 residues.

V and J are TRBV7-9 and TRBJ2-1; the D call may be TRBD1 or TRBD2 (5 bases each). This CDR3 has 14 residues. Germline V gene data show CDR1 as SEHNR and CDR2 as FQNEAQ (reference sequence). Between the trimmed V and J ends, which lost 3 bases and 3 bases, there was a span of 9 bases. The CDR3 loop is CASSFRDHYNEQFF. CDR3 in DNA: TGTGCCAGCAGCTTCCGGGACCACTACAATGAGCAGTTCTTC.